This TCR beta chain was found in a study of T cell responses to AZD1222 COVID-19 vaccine. Sequencing was performed with immunoSEQ multiplex PCR; in TCRdb, only in-frame clones are kept and a portion is missing. The table lists under 150,000 clones, approximately 91% of them singletons. Study-wide results and limits: Regions left unmutated in variants are reportedly the target of nearly half of spike-specific TCRs. Increased Spike-specific TCR breadth and depth were observed after two AZD1222 doses. Mostly white British, mostly female donors; authors suggested clonal diversity may be underestimated.

A word on this clone: Antigen specificity is unknown.

The specimen was peripheral blood, collected 28 days after the second AZD1222 dose. The source is an adult who received the AZD1222 COVID-19 vaccine.

CDR3 amino acids: CASSLGDSAGNTIYF. Here the CDR3 DNA reads TGTGCCAGCAGCTTAGGTGACAGCGCTGGAAACACCATATATTTT. V gene TRBV7-9 combines with J gene TRBJ1-3; tentatively, D is TRBD1 (5 bases). This CDR3 is 15 amino acids long. The germline gives CDR1 SEHNR, CDR2 FQNEAQ (reference sequence). The V end lost 1 base, the J end lost 2 bases, and 9 bases lay between the germline ends.